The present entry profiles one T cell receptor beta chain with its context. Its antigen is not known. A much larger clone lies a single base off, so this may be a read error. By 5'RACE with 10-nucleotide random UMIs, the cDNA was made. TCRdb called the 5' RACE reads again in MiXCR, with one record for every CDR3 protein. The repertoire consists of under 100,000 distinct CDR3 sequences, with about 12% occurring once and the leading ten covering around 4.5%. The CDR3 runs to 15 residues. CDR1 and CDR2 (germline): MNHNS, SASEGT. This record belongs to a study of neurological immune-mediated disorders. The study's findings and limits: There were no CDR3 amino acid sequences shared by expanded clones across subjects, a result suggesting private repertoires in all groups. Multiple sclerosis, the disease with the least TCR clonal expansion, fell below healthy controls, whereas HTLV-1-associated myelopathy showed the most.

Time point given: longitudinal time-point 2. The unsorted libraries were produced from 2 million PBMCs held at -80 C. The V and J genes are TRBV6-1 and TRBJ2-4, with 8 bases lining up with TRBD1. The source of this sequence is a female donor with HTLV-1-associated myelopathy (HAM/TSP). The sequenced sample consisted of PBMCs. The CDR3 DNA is TGTGCCAGCAGTCGAGACAGGGGAGACCAAAACATTCGGTACTTC. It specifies CASSRDRGDQNIRYF.